This T cell receptor (beta chain) was recovered during a study of control samples from healthy donors and cancer patients. CDR3 size: 14 residues. The V and J ends lost 1 base and 0 bases respectively, with 7 bases between them. The germline V gene has CDR1 SGHDT and CDR2 YYEEEE. The method was immunoSEQ multiplex PCR; TCRdb's version includes in-frame clones alone and lacks a portion of them. The profile shows about 83,000 clones, roughly nine tenths of them singletons. The TCR was taken from a young man in good health. Sequencing was done on a sample of blood. The chain has TRBV5-6 and TRBJ2-5, with D maybe TRBD1 (5 bases). CDR3 sequence (DNA): TGTGCCAGCAGCTTGCCGACAGACCAAGAGACCCAGTACTTC. It encodes CASSLPTDQETQYF.